Below are 14 T cell receptor beta chains sequenced from a single sample in a study of control samples from healthy donors and cancer patients. Method: immunoSEQ multiplex PCR; TCRdb's copy keeps in-frame clones and lacks some. This sample has 95,000 to 150,000 clones, with around 86% found just once. The source material was blood. The receptor set was obtained from a man in his forties or fifties in good health.

The chain uses TRBV5-4 and TRBJ1-4; D gene ambiguous. The CDR3 sequence is 15 residues long. With 4 bases removed from V and 0 bases from J, the gap between germline ends came to 10 bases. CDR1 and CDR2 from the germline V gene are SGHNT and YYREEE (reference sequence). The CDR3 loop reads CASSGSVATNEKLFF. The CDR3 region has the DNA TGTGCCAGCAGCGGATCGGTGGCAACTAATGAAAAACTGTTTTTT. Full variable domain (rest looked up from reference TRBV5-4 and TRBJ1-4): ETGVTQSPTHLIKTRGQQVTLRCSSQSGHNTVSWYQQALGQGPQFIFQYYREEENGRGNFPPRFSGLQFPNYSSELNVNALELDDSALYLCASSGSVATNEKLFFGSGTQLSVL.

The V call is TRBV10-1, the J call TRBJ2-7; maybe TRBD2 (6 bases). V was trimmed by 3 bases and J by 5 bases, leaving 20 bases between them. The CDR3 consists of 16 residues. Germline V gives CDR1 WNHNN, CDR2 SYGVQD (reference sequence). The CDR3 reads CASSDRVGLEGHEQYF. For the CDR3, the DNA is TGCGCCAGCAGTGATCGTGTGGGCCTGGAGGGCCACGAGCAGTACTTC.

CDR3 protein: CASSLATVGRGETQYF. DNA for the CDR3: TGTGCCAGCAGCTTAGCTACGGTCGGCAGGGGTGAGACCCAGTACTTC. V gene TRBV7-8 combines with J gene TRBJ2-5, with D perhaps TRBD1 (6 bases). The CDR3 spans 16 residues. Between the trimmed V and J ends, which lost 0 bases and 5 bases, there was a span of 16 bases. Per germline, CDR1 SGHVS and CDR2 FQNEAQ.

The J gene is TRBJ1-2, the V gene TRBV14; D might be TRBD1 (5 bases). The V end lost 0 bases, the J end lost 7 bases, and 21 bases lay between the germline ends. The CDR3 totals 17 residues. Germline CDR1 and CDR2: SGHDN and FVKESK. In DNA, the CDR3 is TGTGCCAGCAGCCAAGATATGTTGGCGGGGACGGTTGGTGGCTACACCTTC. Protein: CASSQDMLAGTVGGYTF.

The chain joins TRBV10-3 to TRBJ2-3, with D unclear. CDR3 length equals 13 residues. CDR1 is ENHRY, CDR2 SYGVKD, per germline. V was clipped by 4 bases and J by 5 bases, with 10 bases between them. The CDR3: CAISGRPEDTQYF. The CDR3 nucleotides read TGTGCCATCAGTGGGCGGCCCGAAGATACGCAGTATTTT.

The chain uses TRBV12-5 and TRBJ2-1; D possibly corresponds to TRBD1 (5 bases). CDR1 and CDR2 (germline): LGHNT, FRNRAP. This CDR3 is 19 amino acids long. Deletions cut 0 bases from V and 2 bases from J, with 20 bases between. CDR3 in amino acids: CASGLVLKYSLQAYNEQFF. CDR3 nucleotide sequence: TGTGCTAGTGGTTTGGTCCTTAAATACAGCCTACAGGCCTACAATGAGCAGTTCTTC.

The gene calls are TRBV7-2 and TRBJ2-3; D is uncertain. Germline V gene lookup returns CDR1 SGHTA and CDR2 FQGNSA. The CDR3 extends over 15 amino acids. V lost 3 bases to trimming and J lost 4 bases, with 14 bases between them. CDR3: CASSFPGSTPDTQYF. As DNA, the CDR3 is TGTGCCAGCAGCTTTCCCGGATCTACCCCAGATACGCAGTATTTT. The whole variable domain, filled in from reference TRBV7-2 and TRBJ2-3, reads GAGVSQSPSNKVTEKGKDVELRCDPISGHTALYWYRQSLGQGLEFLIYFQGNSAPDKSGLPSDRFSAERTGGSVSTLTIQRTQQEDSAVYLCASSFPGSTPDTQYFGPGTRLTVL.

The chain recombines TRBV5-5 with TRBJ1-2, with TRBD1 identical over 8 bases. V dropped 4 bases and J dropped 2; count of bases not matched to a gene: 7. The CDR3 contains 15 residues. Germline-derived CDR1 and CDR2 are SGHKS and YYEKEE (reference sequence). The chain's CDR3 is CASSHGTGWNYGYTF. The CDR3 coding sequence is TGTGCCAGCAGCCATGGGACAGGTTGGAACTATGGCTACACCTTC.

The V gene is TRBV18, the J gene TRBJ1-3; D is undetermined. There are 11 residues in the CDR3. V lost 10 bases to trimming and J lost 4 bases, with 8 bases between them. Germline CDR1 and CDR2: KGHSH and LQKENI. The CDR3 reads CAIPAGNTIYF. For the CDR3, the DNA is TGTGCCATCCCAGCAGGAAACACCATATATTTT.

This chain uses TRBV27 with TRBJ1-2; D not resolved. V dropped 4 bases and J dropped 0 bases, with 18 bases sitting between them. The CDR3 covers 17 residues. The germline gives CDR1 MNHEY, CDR2 SMNVEV (reference sequence). The CDR3 coding sequence is TGTGCCAGCAGTTCCGTAGCGGGAAACAAAGCTAACTATGGCTACACCTTC. Protein product: CASSSVAGNKANYGYTF.

The chain links TRBV5-1 to TRBJ2-5, with a weak D call TRBD1 (6 bases). Germline V lookup: CDR1 SGHRS, CDR2 YFSETQ. The CDR3 runs 14 residues. Trimming removed 0 bases from V and 9 bases from J, with 15 bases in between. In nucleotides, the CDR3 is TGCGCCAGCAGCTTGGGAGGGGGAGTCACGCCCCAGTACTTC. Its protein is CASSLGGGVTPQYF.

The chain links TRBV5-6 to TRBJ1-1; no firm D call. Germline V gene data show CDR1 as SGHDT and CDR2 as YYEEEE. This CDR3 region has 13 residues. The V end was cut by 4 bases, the J end by 2 bases, with 9 bases between. CDR3 DNA: TGTGCCAGCAGCCCGGACTCTAACACTGAAGCTTTCTTT. Amino acids: CASSPDSNTEAFF.

The genes are TRBV4-1 and TRBJ2-1, with D tentatively TRBD1 (8 bases). Trimming pared 3 bases from V and 4 bases from J, leaving 13 bases between. The CDR3 length is 15 residues. Germline V gives CDR1 MGHRA, CDR2 YSYEKL. The CDR3 bases are TGCGCCAGCAGCCATTACAGGGGGGGTTACAATGAGCAGTTCTTC. Residues: CASSHYRGGYNEQFF.

The chain couples TRBV9 to TRBJ1-1; 8 bases match TRBD1. This CDR3 has 13 residues. The V gene end was trimmed by 9 bases and the J gene end by 3 bases; junction bases not matched to a gene: 7. The germline gives CDR1 SGDLS, CDR2 YYNGEE. CDR3 nucleotide sequence: TGTGCCACTTCAGGGGGCATCGACACTGAAGCTTTCTTT. This encodes CATSGGIDTEAFF.